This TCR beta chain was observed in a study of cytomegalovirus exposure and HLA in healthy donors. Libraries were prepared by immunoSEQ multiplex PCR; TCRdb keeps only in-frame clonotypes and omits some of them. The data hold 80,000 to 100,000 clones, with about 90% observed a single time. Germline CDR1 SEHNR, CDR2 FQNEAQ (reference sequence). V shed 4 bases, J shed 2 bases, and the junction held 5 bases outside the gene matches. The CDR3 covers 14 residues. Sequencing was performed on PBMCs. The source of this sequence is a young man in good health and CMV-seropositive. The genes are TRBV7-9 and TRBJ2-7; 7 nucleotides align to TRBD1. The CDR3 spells CASSSSGQTYEQYF. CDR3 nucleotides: TGTGCCAGCAGCTCATCGGGACAGACCTACGAGCAGTACTTC.